The T cell receptor beta chain under discussion was sequenced for a study of T-cell memory formation after mild COVID-19. Findings and limits, study-wide: Several responding clones turned up in pre-infection memory, indicating that cross-reactive memory may have taken part.

This CDR3 region has 13 residues. CDR1 SQVTM and CDR2 ANQGSEA come from the germline V gene. V lost 5 bases, J lost 4 bases, and 13 bases lay in between. TCRdb used MiXCR to reprocess the 5' RACE reads, holding one entry per CDR3 protein. The sample includes about 400,000 distinct CDR3 sequences, 16% of them seen just once. This clonotype has just a few counts. Its target is not known. This receptor was identified in a man aged 18-30 years who had mild COVID-19 (a few samples of this study predate the infection). Cell type and time point are not known. The genes are TRBV29-1 and TRBJ2-3; weak D call: TRBD1 (6 bases). Sample: PBMCs or a T cell subset sorted from them (not recorded which). CDR3 nucleotides: TGCAGCGTTTCTACAGGGATGTCAGATACGCAGTATTTT. Translation: CSVSTGMSDTQYF.